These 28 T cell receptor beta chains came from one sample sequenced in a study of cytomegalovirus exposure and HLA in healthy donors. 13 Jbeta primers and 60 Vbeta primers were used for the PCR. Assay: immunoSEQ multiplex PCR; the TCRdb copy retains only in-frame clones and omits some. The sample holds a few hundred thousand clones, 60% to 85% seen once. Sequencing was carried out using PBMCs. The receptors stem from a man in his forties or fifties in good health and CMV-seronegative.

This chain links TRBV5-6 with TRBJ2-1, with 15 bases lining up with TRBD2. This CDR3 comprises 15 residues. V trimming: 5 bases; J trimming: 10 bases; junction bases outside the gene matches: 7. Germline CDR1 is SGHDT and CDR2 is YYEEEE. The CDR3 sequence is CASSSGTSGGWEQFF. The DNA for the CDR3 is TGTGCCAGCAGTTCCGGGACTAGCGGGGGGTGGGAGCAGTTCTTC.

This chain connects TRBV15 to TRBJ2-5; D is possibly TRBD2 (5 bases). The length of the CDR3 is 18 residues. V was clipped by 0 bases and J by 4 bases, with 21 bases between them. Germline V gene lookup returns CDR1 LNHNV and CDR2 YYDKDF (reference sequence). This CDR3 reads CATSREIAWTAGGETQYF. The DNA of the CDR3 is TGTGCCACCAGCAGAGAGATCGCATGGACCGCCGGAGGAGAGACCCAGTACTTC.

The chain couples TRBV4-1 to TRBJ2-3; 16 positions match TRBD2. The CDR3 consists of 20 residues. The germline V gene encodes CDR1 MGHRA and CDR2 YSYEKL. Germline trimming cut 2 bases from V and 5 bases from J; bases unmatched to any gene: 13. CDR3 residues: CASSQKPQGLAGGRKDTQYF. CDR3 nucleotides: TGCGCCAGCAGCCAAAAACCCCAGGGACTAGCGGGAGGGCGCAAAGATACGCAGTATTTT.

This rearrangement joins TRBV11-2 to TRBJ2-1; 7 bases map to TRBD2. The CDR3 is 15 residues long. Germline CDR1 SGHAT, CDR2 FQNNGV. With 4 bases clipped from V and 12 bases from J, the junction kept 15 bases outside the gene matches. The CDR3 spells CASSSDRLAGGWQFF. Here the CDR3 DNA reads TGTGCCAGCAGCTCTGATCGACTAGCAGGAGGATGGCAGTTCTTC.

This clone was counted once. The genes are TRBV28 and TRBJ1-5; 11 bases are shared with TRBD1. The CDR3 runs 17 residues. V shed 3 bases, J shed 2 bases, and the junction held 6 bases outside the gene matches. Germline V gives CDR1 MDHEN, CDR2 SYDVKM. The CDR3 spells CASSFSGTGGGNQPQHF. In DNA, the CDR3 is TGTGCCAGCAGTTTTAGTGGGACAGGGGGTGGCAATCAGCCCCAGCATTTT. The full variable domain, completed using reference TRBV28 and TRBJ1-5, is DVKVTQSSRYLVKRTGEKVFLECVQDMDHENMFWYRQDPGLGLRLIYFSYDVKMKEKGDIPEGYSVSREKKERFSLILESASTNQTSMYLCASSFSGTGGGNQPQHFGDGTRLSIL.

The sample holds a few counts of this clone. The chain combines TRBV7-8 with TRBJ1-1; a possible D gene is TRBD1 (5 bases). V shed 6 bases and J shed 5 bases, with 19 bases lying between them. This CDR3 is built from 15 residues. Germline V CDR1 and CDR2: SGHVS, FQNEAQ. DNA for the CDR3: TGTGCCAGCAGGATCTTCAGCGGGGCGGAAACTGAAGCTTTCTTT. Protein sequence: CASRIFSGAETEAFF.

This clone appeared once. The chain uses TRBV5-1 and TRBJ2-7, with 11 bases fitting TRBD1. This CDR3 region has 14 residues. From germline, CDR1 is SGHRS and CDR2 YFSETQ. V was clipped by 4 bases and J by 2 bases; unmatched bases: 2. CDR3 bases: TGCGCCAGCAGCCGGGACAGGGGGACCTACGAGCAGTACTTC. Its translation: CASSRDRGTYEQYF.

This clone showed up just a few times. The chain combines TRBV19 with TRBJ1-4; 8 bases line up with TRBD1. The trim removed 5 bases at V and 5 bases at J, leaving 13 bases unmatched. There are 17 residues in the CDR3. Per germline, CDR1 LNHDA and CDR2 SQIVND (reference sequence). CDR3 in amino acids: CASSPINQGAFNEKLFF. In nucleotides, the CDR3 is TGTGCCAGTAGTCCGATCAACCAGGGGGCATTCAATGAAAAACTGTTTTTT.

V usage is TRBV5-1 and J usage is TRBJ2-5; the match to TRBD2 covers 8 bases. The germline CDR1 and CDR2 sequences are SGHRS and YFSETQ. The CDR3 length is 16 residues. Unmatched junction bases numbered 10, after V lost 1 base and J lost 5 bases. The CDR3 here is CASSLQSGGLVETQYF. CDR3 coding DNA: TGCGCCAGCAGCTTGCAGTCGGGAGGGCTGGTCGAGACCCAGTACTTC.

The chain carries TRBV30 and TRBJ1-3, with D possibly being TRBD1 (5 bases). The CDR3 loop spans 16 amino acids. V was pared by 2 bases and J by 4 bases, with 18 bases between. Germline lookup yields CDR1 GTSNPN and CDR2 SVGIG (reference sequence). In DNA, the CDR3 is TGTGCCTGGAGTCTACGGGGGGGTTTGGGAGGAAACACCATATATTTT. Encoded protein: CAWSLRGGLGGNTIYF.

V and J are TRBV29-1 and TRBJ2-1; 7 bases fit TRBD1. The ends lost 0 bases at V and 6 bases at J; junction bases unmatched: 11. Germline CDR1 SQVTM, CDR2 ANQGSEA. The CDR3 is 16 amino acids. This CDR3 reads CSVEERDSKQVNEQFF. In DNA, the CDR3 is TGCAGCGTTGAAGAAAGGGACAGTAAACAGGTCAATGAGCAGTTCTTC.

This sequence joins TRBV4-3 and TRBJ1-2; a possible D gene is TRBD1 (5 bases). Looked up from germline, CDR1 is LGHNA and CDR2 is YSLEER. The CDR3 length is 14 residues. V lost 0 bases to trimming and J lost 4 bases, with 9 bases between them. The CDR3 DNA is TGCGCCAGCAGCCAAGAAACCGGGGGCTATGGCTACACCTTC. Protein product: CASSQETGGYGYTF.

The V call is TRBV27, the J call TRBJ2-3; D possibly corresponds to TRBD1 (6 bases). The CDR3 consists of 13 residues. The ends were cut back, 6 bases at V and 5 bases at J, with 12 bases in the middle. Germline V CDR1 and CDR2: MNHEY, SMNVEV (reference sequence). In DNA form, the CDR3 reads TGTGCCAGCAGGGGCAGGGGCTTAGATACGCAGTATTTT. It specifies CASRGRGLDTQYF.

The CDR3 region has the DNA TGCGCCAGCAGTGAGTCGGCTAGCGGGATTGAGCAGTTCTTC. Translation: CASSESASGIEQFF. This rearrangement joins TRBV10-1 to TRBJ2-1; 9 bases fit TRBD2. The CDR3 has 14 residues. The V gene end was trimmed by 0 bases and the J gene end by 9 bases; junction bases not matched to a gene: 3. CDR1 is WNHNN and CDR2 is SYGVQD in the germline V gene (reference sequence).

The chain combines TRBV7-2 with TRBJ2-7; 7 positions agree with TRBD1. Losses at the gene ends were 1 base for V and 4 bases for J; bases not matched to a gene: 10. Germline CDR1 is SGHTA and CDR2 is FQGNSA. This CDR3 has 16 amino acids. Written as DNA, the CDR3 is TGTGCCAGCAGCTTAGGAATCGGGACAGTACCTTACGAGCAGTACTTC. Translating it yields CASSLGIGTVPYEQYF.

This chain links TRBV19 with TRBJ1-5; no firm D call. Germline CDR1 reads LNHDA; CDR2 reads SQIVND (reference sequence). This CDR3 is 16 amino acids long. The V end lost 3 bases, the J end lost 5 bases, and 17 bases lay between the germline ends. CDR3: CASSMSESVLHQPQHF. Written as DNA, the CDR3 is TGTGCCAGTAGTATGTCAGAGAGCGTCTTGCATCAGCCCCAGCATTTT.

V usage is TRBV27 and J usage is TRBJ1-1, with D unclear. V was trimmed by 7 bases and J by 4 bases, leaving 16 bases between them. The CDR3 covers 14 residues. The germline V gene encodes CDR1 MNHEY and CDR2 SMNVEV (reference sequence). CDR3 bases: TGTGCCAGCAATCCCCTCGCAGGCGTCACTGAAGCTTTCTTT. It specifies CASNPLAGVTEAFF.

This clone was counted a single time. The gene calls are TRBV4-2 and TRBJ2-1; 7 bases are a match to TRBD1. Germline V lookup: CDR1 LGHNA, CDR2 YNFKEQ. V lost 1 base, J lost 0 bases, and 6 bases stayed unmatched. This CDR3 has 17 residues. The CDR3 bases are TGTGCCAGCAGCCAAGGGACAGGTCACAGCTCCTACAATGAGCAGTTCTTC. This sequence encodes CASSQGTGHSSYNEQFF.

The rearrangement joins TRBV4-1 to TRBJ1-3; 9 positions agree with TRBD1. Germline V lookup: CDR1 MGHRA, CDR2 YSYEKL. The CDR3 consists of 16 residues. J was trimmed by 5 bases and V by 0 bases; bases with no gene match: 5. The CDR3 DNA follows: TGCGCCAGCAGCCAAGAGGAACAGGGGGCACGAAACACCATATATTTT. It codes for CASSQEEQGARNTIYF.

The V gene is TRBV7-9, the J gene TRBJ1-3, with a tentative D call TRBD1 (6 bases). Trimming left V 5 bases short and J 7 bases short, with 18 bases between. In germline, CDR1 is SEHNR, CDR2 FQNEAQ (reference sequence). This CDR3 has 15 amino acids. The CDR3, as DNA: TGTGCCAGCAGCCTCCTTGGGAGCCAGGGGAACACCATATATTTT. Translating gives CASSLLGSQGNTIYF.

CDR3 in amino acids: CASSQARRGESTDTQYF. The CDR3 nucleotides are TGTGCCAGCAGCCAAGCTAGACGGGGGGAAAGCACAGATACGCAGTATTTT. The chain joins TRBV4-2 to TRBJ2-3; 7 bases are shared with TRBD2. The germline V gene has CDR1 LGHNA and CDR2 YNFKEQ. The V and J ends lost 1 base and 0 bases, in that order; junction bases with no gene match: 7. The CDR3 consists of 17 residues.

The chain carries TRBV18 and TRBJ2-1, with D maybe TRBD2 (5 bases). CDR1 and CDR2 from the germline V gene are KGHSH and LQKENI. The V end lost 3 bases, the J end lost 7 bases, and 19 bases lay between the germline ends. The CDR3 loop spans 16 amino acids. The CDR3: CASSPGKLGAQNEQFF. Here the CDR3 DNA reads TGTGCCAGCTCACCCGGGAAATTAGGCGCTCAGAATGAGCAGTTCTTC.

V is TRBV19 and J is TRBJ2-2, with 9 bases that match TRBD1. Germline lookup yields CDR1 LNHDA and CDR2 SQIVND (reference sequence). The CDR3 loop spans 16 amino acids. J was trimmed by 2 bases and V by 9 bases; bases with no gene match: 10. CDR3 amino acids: CASRDRDPVNTGELFF. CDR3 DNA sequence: TGTGCCAGCCGGGACAGGGACCCAGTAAACACCGGGGAGCTGTTTTTT.

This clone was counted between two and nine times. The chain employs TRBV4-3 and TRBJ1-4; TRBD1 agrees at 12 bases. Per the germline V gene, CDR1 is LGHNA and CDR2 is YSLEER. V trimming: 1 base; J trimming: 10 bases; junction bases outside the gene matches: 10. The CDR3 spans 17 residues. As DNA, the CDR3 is TGCGCCAGCAGCCAAGCCCCGGGACGGGACAGGGGGCGAAAACTGTTTTTT. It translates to CASSQAPGRDRGRKLFF.

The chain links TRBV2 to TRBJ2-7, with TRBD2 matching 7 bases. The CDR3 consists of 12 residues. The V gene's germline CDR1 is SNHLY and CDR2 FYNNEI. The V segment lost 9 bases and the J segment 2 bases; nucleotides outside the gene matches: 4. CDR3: CASKAGPYEQYF. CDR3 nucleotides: TGTGCCAGTAAAGCGGGACCCTACGAGCAGTACTTC.

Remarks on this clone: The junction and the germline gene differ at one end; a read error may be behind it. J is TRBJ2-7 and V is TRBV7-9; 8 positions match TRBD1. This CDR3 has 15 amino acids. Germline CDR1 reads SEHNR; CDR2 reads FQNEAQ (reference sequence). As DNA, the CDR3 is TGTTCCAGCAGCCCAAGTACTGGGACAGGACGCCGGCTGTACTTC. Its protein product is CSSSPSTGTGRRLYF.

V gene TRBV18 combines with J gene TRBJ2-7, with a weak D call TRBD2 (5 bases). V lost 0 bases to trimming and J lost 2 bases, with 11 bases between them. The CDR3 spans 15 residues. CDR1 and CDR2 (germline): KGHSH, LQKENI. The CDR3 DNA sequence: TGTGCCAGCTCACCACCGGCTAGCTCTGCCTACGAGCAGTACTTC. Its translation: CASSPPASSAYEQYF.

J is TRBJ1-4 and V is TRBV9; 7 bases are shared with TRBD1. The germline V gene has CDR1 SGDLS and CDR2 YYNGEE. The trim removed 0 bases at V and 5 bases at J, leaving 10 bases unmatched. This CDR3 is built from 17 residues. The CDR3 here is CASSVGDRGLNNEKLFF. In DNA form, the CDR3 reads TGTGCCAGCAGCGTAGGGGACAGAGGGTTAAACAATGAAAAACTGTTTTTT.